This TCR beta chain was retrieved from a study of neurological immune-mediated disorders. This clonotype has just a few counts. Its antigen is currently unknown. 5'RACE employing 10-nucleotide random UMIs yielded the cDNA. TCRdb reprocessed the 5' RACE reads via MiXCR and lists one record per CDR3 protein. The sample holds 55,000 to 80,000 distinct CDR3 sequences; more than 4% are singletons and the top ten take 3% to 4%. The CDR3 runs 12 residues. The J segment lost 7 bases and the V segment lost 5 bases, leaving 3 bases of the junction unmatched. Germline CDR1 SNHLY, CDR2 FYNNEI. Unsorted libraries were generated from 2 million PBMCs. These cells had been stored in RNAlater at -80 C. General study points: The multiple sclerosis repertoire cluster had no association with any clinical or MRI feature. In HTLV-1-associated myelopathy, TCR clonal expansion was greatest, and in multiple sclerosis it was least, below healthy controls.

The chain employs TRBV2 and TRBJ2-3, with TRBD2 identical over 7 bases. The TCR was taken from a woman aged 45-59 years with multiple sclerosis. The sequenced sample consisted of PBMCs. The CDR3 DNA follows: TGTGCCAGCAGTCCAGCGGGGTATACGCAGTATTTT. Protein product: CASSPAGYTQYF.